This TCR beta chain was obtained from a study of PD-1 blockade in classical Hodgkin lymphoma (dated by TCRdb to 2020 to 2021). Background for the entire study: Nivolumab dosing was 3 mg/kg intravenously every 2 weeks, continuing until either disease progression or unacceptable toxicity. To define a peripheral blood immune signature of response to PD-1 blockade in classical Hodgkin lymphoma, the study combined TCR beta sequencing with CyTOF. Findings and caveats that apply to the study as a whole: Trial patients with a complete response had baseline diversity similar to that of newly diagnosed patients, while partial responders and progressors had significantly lower diversity. Newly diagnosed patients were reported to have lower baseline TCR diversity than healthy donors, and relapsed/refractory patients were reported to have lower baseline TCR diversity still. The study covered only a single clinical trial cohort, and the causes of the repertoire differences, possibly disease activity or prior therapy, were still not defined. Lower diversity was seen in patients whose nivolumab began less than 1 year after ASCT, and these patients were left out of later analyses so that immune reconstitution would not confound the results. By C4D1, a significant rise was seen in CD4+ TCR diversity but not in CD8+ TCR diversity (p=0.0027 vs p=0.16), and the rise was most apparent among complete responders (p=0.02).

This specimen's time point label, interpreted: cycle 4 day 1 (C4D1), after about 6 weeks of nivolumab. Every trial patient had relapsed following autologous stem cell transplantation, and prior brentuximab vedotin exposure was what differed among cohorts A, B and C. The trial cohort included around 60 patients with relapsed/refractory classical Hodgkin lymphoma, and each patient had a best overall response of complete response, partial response or progressive disease. Trial patients were treated with single-agent nivolumab in the multi-cohort phase II CheckMate 205 trial. Best overall response was determined by an independent review committee according to the 2007 International Working Group response criteria. Trial PBMCs were collected just before the start of nivolumab (C1D1) and during therapy at cycle 2 day 1 and cycle 4 day 1. Peripheral blood was collected in 8 mL Vacutainer Cell Preparation Tubes, from which PBMCs were isolated by centrifugation and then cryopreserved.

Genomic DNA was isolated using the Qiagen DNeasy kit from unsorted PBMCs as well as from negatively selected CD4+ and CD8+ fractions. TCR beta CDR3 regions were subjected to amplification by immunoSEQ multiplex PCR with primers that anneal to V and J segments. A synthetic immune receptor repertoire was used to minimize amplification bias, and remaining bias was computationally removed after sequencing. In the paper's pipeline: Repertoire diversity was quantified as the Shannon entropy index using custom Python scripts. Unsorted, CD4+ and CD8+ repertoires were analyzed separately, except for combined analyses in which CD4+ and CD8+ sequences were merged in silico. A clone counted as expanded when the clone's frequency after treatment rose at least 2-fold relative to C1D1, and clones undetected at baseline were given a pseudocount of 0.5. Singleton clones were defined as clones with 0 or 1 copy at C1D1, and non-singleton clones were defined as clones with 2 or more copies. Clones expanded in unsorted samples were labelled as CD4+, CD8+ or unknown by matching protein sequences in sorted samples from the same patient. Diversity changes from C1D1 to C4D1 were tested in paired samples using Wilcoxon tests. TCRdb re-hosts the immuneACCESS table, in-frame sequences only. Its copies lack some clones; in the studies checked, an unresolved V gene accounts for under half of them, and the cause for the rest is not known. The V and J calls and clone size were taken over from that table, and D and trimming were inferred from the DNA. The sample data list about 94,000 clones, and more than 85% of these were observed just once. The ten largest account for 1.5% to 2.5% of the sample.

A single count supports this clone. The specificity of this receptor is unknown. No clone much larger than this one lies a single base away; base qualities are absent. The source was peripheral blood mononuclear cells (PBMCs), collected before the fourth cycle of nivolumab. The receptor was derived from a human donor with classical Hodgkin lymphoma.

The nucleotides read TGTGCCATCAGTGAGTCTGTCCTAGCGGGAGGGTTCAATGAGCAGTTCTTC. This translates into CAISESVLAGGFNEQFF. Recombination linked TRBV10-3 to TRBJ2-1, and 12 junction bases match TRBD2. The CDR3 covers 17 residues, taking in both the cysteine and the phenylalanine. Only the CDR3 DNA is retained, 51 bases long and in frame from the first base. CDR1 ENHRY and CDR2 SYGVKD were looked up in the germline V gene. At the junction V is shortened by 0 bases and J by 6 bases; bases outside the gene matches: 6.